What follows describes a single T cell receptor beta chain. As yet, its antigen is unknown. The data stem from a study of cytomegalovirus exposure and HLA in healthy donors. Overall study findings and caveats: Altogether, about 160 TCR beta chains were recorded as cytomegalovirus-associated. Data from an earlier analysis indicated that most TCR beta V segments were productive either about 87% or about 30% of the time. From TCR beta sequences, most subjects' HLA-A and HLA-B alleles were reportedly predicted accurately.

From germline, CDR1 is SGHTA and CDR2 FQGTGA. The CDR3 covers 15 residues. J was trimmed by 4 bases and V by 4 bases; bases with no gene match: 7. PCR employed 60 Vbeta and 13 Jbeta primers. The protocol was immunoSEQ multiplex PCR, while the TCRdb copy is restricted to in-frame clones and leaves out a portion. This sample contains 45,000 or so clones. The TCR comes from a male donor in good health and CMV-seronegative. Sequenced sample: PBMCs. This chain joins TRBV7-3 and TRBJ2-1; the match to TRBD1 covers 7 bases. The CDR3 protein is CASSSSGTAYNEQFF. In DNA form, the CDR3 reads TGTGCCAGCAGCTCCTCCGGGACAGCGTACAATGAGCAGTTCTTC.